These 21 T cell receptor beta chains were all obtained from the same sample, sequenced in a study of T cell repertoires in ileal Crohn's disease. Using immunoSEQ multiplex PCR, the repertoire was profiled, and TCRdb retains in-frame clones only, with some absent. The sample holds 6,000 to 8,000 clones, 80% to 95% seen once. The specimen was ileal tissue. The receptors derive from an adult with Crohn's disease.

The chain links TRBV30 to TRBJ1-2, with a possible D match to TRBD1 (5 bases). Germline CDR1 and CDR2: GTSNPN and SVGIG (reference sequence). The CDR3 is 15 residues long. Trimming took 0 bases from V and 4 from J, leaving 15 bases between them. The CDR3 DNA follows: TGTGCCTGGAGTGTGGTACAGGCCGGTGGCTATGGCTACACCTTC. It specifies CAWSVVQAGGYGYTF.

The chain has TRBV10-3 and TRBJ2-1, with 10 positions matching TRBD2. In germline, CDR1 is ENHRY, CDR2 SYGVKD. V shed 4 bases, J shed 8 bases, and the junction held 11 bases outside the gene matches. The CDR3 loop spans 16 amino acids. In DNA form, the CDR3 reads TGTGCCATCAGTGCTAGTCTAGCGGGAGCATTGGATGAGCAGTTCTTC. As protein: CAISASLAGALDEQFF.

This clone was counted between two and nine times. V and J are TRBV28 and TRBJ1-2, with D maybe TRBD1 (5 bases). Trimming shortened V by 2 bases and J by 5 bases, and 9 bases separated the two germline ends. CDR1 is MDHEN, CDR2 SYDVKM, per germline. The CDR3 runs 13 residues. The CDR3 here is CASSLGAPYGYTF. The CDR3, as DNA: TGTGCCAGCAGTTTAGGGGCCCCGTATGGCTACACCTTC.

The chain recombines TRBV6-8 with TRBJ2-6; a weak D match, TRBD1 (6 bases). The CDR3 runs to 15 residues. Germline CDR1 and CDR2: MNHGY and SAAAGT. V lost 6 bases and J 1 base, leaving 10 bases between the germline ends. The CDR3 loop reads CASRVTGSGANVLTF. CDR3 nucleotides: TGTGCCAGCAGAGTAACAGGGTCTGGGGCCAACGTCCTGACTTTC.

The chain joins TRBV28 to TRBJ1-2; D is perhaps TRBD1 (6 bases). The CDR3 extends over 14 amino acids. Deletions cut 3 bases from V and 6 bases from J, with 14 bases between. The germline V gene encodes CDR1 MDHEN and CDR2 SYDVKM. This chain's CDR3 is CASSFGDRKDGYTF. The CDR3 DNA follows: TGTGCCAGCAGTTTTGGAGACAGGAAGGATGGCTACACCTTC.

J is TRBJ2-2 and V is TRBV7-2; possible D gene TRBD2, 6 bases. The CDR3 sequence is 16 residues long. Germline V CDR1 and CDR2: SGHTA, FQGNSA. V shed 5 bases and J shed 3 bases, with 16 bases lying between them. The CDR3 region is CASSPPTGAYTGELFF. Written as DNA, the CDR3 is TGTGCCAGCAGCCCCCCGACGGGAGCGTACACCGGGGAGCTGTTTTTT.

This clone has just one count. The V call is TRBV27, the J call TRBJ1-6; 9 nucleotides agree with TRBD1. The CDR3 is 16 amino acids. The V and J ends lost 5 bases and 11 bases, in that order; junction bases with no gene match: 13. The V gene's germline CDR1 is MNHEY and CDR2 SMNVEV (reference sequence). Here the CDR3 DNA reads TGTGCCAGCAGTCCCTATCCGGGACAGGGTGTACCACCCCTCCACTTT. Protein sequence: CASSPYPGQGVPPLHF.

The chain is built from TRBV7-3 and TRBJ2-1; unclear D gene. The V gene's germline CDR1 is SGHTA and CDR2 FQGTGA. The CDR3 has 14 amino acids. Trimming removed 0 bases from V and 8 bases from J, with 11 bases in between. CDR3 amino acids: CASSLTPLLDEQFF. CDR3 nucleotide sequence: TGTGCCAGCAGCTTAACCCCCCTTTTAGATGAGCAGTTCTTC.

V usage is TRBV5-4 and J usage is TRBJ2-2; unclear D gene. The CDR3 contains 13 residues. Germline V gene lookup returns CDR1 SGHNT and CDR2 YYREEE (reference sequence). V dropped 3 bases and J dropped 0 bases, with 3 bases sitting between them. CDR3 DNA: TGTGCCAGCAGCTCGGCGAACACCGGGGAGCTGTTTTTT. This translates into CASSSANTGELFF.

This chain uses TRBV7-8 with TRBJ1-1; possibly TRBD1 for D (5 bases). V lost 4 bases and J lost 10, with 10 bases in between. The CDR3 contains 11 residues. CDR1 and CDR2 from the germline V gene are SGHVS and FQNEAQ. CDR3 sequence: CASSSGLAAFF. Here the CDR3 DNA reads TGTGCCAGCAGCTCGGGACTGGCAGCTTTCTTT.

The J gene is TRBJ1-5, the V gene TRBV7-2, with 8 bases matching TRBD1. In germline, CDR1 is SGHTA, CDR2 FQGNSA. The CDR3 extends over 15 amino acids. Trimming at V came to 6 bases and at J to 3 bases, leaving 7 bases not matched to a gene. The CDR3 loop is CASRRAGGSNQPQHF. The DNA for the CDR3 is TGTGCCAGCAGACGGGCAGGGGGCTCCAATCAGCCCCAGCATTTT. The whole variable domain, filled in from reference TRBV7-2 and TRBJ1-5, reads GAGVSQSPSNKVTEKGKDVELRCDPISGHTALYWYRQSLGQGLEFLIYFQGNSAPDKSGLPSDRFSAERTGGSVSTLTIQRTQQEDSAVYLCASRRAGGSNQPQHFGDGTRLSIL.

The V gene is TRBV19, the J gene TRBJ1-5; TRBD1 might be the D (6 bases). With 6 bases removed from V and 3 bases from J, the gap between germline ends came to 9 bases. Germline CDR1 and CDR2: LNHDA and SQIVND (reference sequence). The CDR3 runs 13 residues. Here the CDR3 DNA reads TGTGCCAGTAGGGGGGCACTCAATCAGCCCCAGCATTTT. As protein: CASRGALNQPQHF.

The chain employs TRBV9 and TRBJ2-3; D call uncertain. CDR1 and CDR2 from the germline V gene are SGDLS and YYNGEE. CDR3 length: 16 amino acids. V gave up 4 bases and J gave up 2 bases, with 17 bases separating them. This CDR3 is CASSSFSGWATDTQYF. Here the CDR3 DNA reads TGTGCCAGCAGCTCCTTTTCTGGTTGGGCCACAGATACGCAGTATTTT.

This chain joins TRBV7-3 and TRBJ2-1, with D maybe TRBD2 (5 bases). The V gene's germline CDR1 is SGHTA and CDR2 FQGTGA. The CDR3 is 17 residues long. The V and J ends lost 0 bases and 7 bases respectively, with 19 bases between them. The CDR3 here is CASSLTVTRAPINEQFF. The CDR3 bases are TGTGCCAGCAGCTTAACCGTAACTAGAGCCCCTATTAATGAGCAGTTCTTC.

The rearrangement uses TRBV15 and TRBJ1-1; 7 bases match TRBD1. Germline V gives CDR1 LNHNV, CDR2 YYDKDF (reference sequence). The CDR3 has 14 residues. Trimming cost V 8 bases and J 1 base; bases outside gene matches: 7. For the CDR3, the DNA is TGTGCCACCGTACAGGGGCCGTCGAACACTGAAGCTTTCTTT. Translated: CATVQGPSNTEAFF. Based on the CDR3 plus reference TRBV15 and TRBJ1-1, the full variable domain is DAMVIQNPRYQVTQFGKPVTLSCSQTLNHNVMYWYQQKSSQAPKLLFHYYDKDFNNEADTPDNFQSRRPNTSFCFLDIRSPGLGDTAMYLCATVQGPSNTEAFFGQGTRLTVV.

The chain recombines TRBV29-1 with TRBJ1-2; D is possibly TRBD1 (5 bases). CDR1 and CDR2 (germline): SQVTM, ANQGSEA. Trimming took 4 bases from V and 2 from J, leaving 11 bases between them. CDR3 length equals 13 residues. The CDR3 DNA follows: TGCAGCGTTGCCAGGACACAGAACTATGGCTACACCTTC. Translated, it gives CSVARTQNYGYTF.

The rearrangement joins TRBV5-1 to TRBJ2-1; 13 bases agree with TRBD2. The CDR3 is 18 residues long. Germline loops: CDR1 SGHRS, CDR2 YFSETQ. V trimming: 6 bases; J trimming: 6 bases; junction bases outside the gene matches: 15. The CDR3 region has the DNA TGCGCCAGCACCCAACTAGCGGGAGGGCACGGATTACTCAATGAGCAGTTCTTC. It translates to CASTQLAGGHGLLNEQFF.

As DNA, the CDR3 is TGTGCCAGCAGTGTAGACGGACTAGCGGAGACCCAGTACTTC. Residues: CASSVDGLAETQYF. This sequence joins TRBV25-1 and TRBJ2-5; TRBD2 matches at 9 bases. The CDR3 has 14 residues. J was trimmed by 5 bases and V by 4 bases; bases with no gene match: 5. Germline V CDR1 and CDR2: MGHDK, SYGVNS.

This clone has just one count. V is TRBV5-1 and J is TRBJ2-5; maybe TRBD2 (5 bases). Deletions cut 7 bases from V and 1 base from J, with 11 bases between. CDR1 and CDR2 from the germline V gene are SGHRS and YFSETQ. The CDR3 covers 13 residues. The CDR3 is CASQRAGQETQYF. The CDR3 DNA follows: TGCGCCAGCCAAAGGGCGGGCCAAGAGACCCAGTACTTC.

With regard to this clone: An end of the junction does not agree with germline; a read error may underlie this. V gene TRBV5-6 combines with J gene TRBJ1-2; D is undetermined. The CDR3 consists of 16 residues. In germline, CDR1 is SGHDT, CDR2 YYEEEE. This CDR3 reads CASSSRRELLMDSTQF. The CDR3 DNA follows: TGTGCCAGCAGCAGCAGACGGGAGCTTCTGATGGATTCGACCCAGTTC.

This clone was recorded only once. The chain has TRBV6-1 and TRBJ2-7; D is undetermined. The germline CDR1 and CDR2 sequences are MNHNS and SASEGT. CDR3 length equals 12 residues. V was shortened by 6 bases and J by 0 bases, with 6 bases between the two germline ends. CDR3 amino acids: CASSLLSYEQYF. Written as DNA, the CDR3 is TGTGCCAGCAGCCTACTCTCCTACGAGCAGTACTTC.